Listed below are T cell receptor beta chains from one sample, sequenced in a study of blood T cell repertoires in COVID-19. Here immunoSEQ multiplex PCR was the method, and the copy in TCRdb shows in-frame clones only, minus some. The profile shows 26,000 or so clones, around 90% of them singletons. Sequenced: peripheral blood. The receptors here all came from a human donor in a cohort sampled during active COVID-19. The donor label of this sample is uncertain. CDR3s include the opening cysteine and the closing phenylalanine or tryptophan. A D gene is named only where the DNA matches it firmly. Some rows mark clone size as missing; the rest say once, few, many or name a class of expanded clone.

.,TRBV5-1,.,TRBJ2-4,CASSPGGAKNIQYF,TGCGCCAGCAGCCCAGGGGGGGCCAAAAACATTCAGTACTTC
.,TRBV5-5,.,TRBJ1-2,CASSLEGSGLRGYTF,TGTGCCAGCAGCTTGGAAGGTTCTGGGTTGCGGGGCTACACCTTC
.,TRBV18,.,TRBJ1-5,CASSPQGTYSNQPQHF,TGTGCCAGCTCACCCCAGGGGACATATAGCAATCAGCCCCAGCATTTT
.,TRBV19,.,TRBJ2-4,CASSSQGSNIQYF,TGTGCCAGTAGTAGCCAGGGCTCGAACATTCAGTACTTC
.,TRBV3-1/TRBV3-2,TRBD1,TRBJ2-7,CASSQRRQGPYEQYF,TGTGCCAGCAGCCAAAGAAGACAGGGGCCCTACGAGCAGTACTTC
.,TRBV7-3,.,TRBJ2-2,CASSLTAGELFF,TGTGCCAGCAGCTTAACCGCCGGGGAGCTGTTTTTT
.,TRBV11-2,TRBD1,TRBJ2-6,CASSFRDRGVVGANVLTF,TGTGCCAGCAGCTTCCGGGACAGGGGCGTCGTCGGGGCCAACGTCCTGACTTTC
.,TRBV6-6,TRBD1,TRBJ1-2,CATWTGALYGYTF,TGTGCCACCTGGACAGGGGCCCTCTATGGCTACACCTTC
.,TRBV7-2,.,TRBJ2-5,CASSQGQWETQYF,TGTGCCAGCAGCCAAGGACAATGGGAGACCCAGTACTTC
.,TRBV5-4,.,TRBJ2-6,CASSLSLQPVSGANVLTF,TGTGCCAGCAGCTTGAGTTTACAGCCCGTCTCTGGGGCCAACGTCCTGACTTTC
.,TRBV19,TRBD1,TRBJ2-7,CASKSGTGNYEQYF,TGTGCCAGTAAATCCGGGACAGGGAACTACGAGCAGTACTTC
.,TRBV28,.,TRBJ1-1,CASSSGHLNTEAFF,TGTGCCAGCAGCTCGGGACACTTGAACACTGAAGCTTTCTTT
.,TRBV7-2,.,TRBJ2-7,CASSATGTPLGEQYF,TGTGCCAGCAGCGCCACCGGGACACCTTTGGGGGAGCAGTACTTC
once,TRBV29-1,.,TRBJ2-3,CSVSDNTDTQYF,TGCAGCGTTAGTGACAACACAGATACGCAGTATTTT